The T cell receptor (beta chain) under discussion was sequenced for a study of CD8 T cells in ankylosing spondylitis (dated by TCRdb to between 2016 and 2019). Broadly, across the study: The study set out to find disease-linked TCR variants by profiling T cell receptor beta repertoires in ankylosing spondylitis patients and healthy donors. Samples of peripheral blood were taken, and for ankylosing spondylitis patients, synovial fluid was collected as well. In total, the full study cohort was made up of 95 to 110 healthy donors and about two dozen ankylosing spondylitis patients. Results and caveats for the whole study, not just this receptor: Blood from ankylosing spondylitis patients appeared to be characterized by a TCR beta motif composed of roughly eight highly homologous amino acid variants. Some motif variants had previously been reported in the synovial fluid and blood of reactive arthritis patients, which suggests shared mechanisms of disease initiation. The disease-linked clones showed a CD8+ phenotype and occurred at relatively low frequencies in peripheral blood. The disease-linked clones were reported to be significantly enriched in matched synovial fluid samples from ankylosing spondylitis patients.

CDR1 and CDR2 were assigned from the germline V gene as SGDLS and YYNGEE. V and J lose 3 bases and 6 bases, and a span of 12 bases separates them. The CDR3, cysteine through phenylalanine, is 14 amino acids long. Solely the CDR3 DNA is kept, with 42 bases framed from the first base. As for this clonotype: It lacks a known antigen. Base qualities are missing; no much larger clone stands one base away.

TCRdb shows the sequencer as Illumina HiSeq 2500. TCR beta libraries were prepared by quantitative 5'-RACE with molecular barcodes. Concerning the study's data processing: A new computational method based on a probabilistic model of VDJ rearrangement was used to identify disease-linked TCR variants. TCRdb passed the public sequencing reads through fastp at Q25 and MiXCR, retaining productive beta sequences. All rows with the same CDR3 protein become a single entry with the most common DNA and genes. These V and J calls originate from TCRdb's pipeline instead of the authors' own analysis. Recorded for this sample are roughly 120,000 distinct CDR3 sequences; approximately 13% of them occurred a single time. The top ten constitute approximately 3.1% of the sample.

Sequenced material: blood, either unsorted or a sorted T cell fraction (not recorded which). The receptor was derived from a female donor with ankylosing spondylitis or in good health (not recorded which). The chain links TRBV9 with TRBJ2-2, with an unclear D gene assignment. The DNA reads TGTGCCAGCAGCGGCAGGCTTAACGCCGGGGAGCTGTTTTTT. This encodes CASSGRLNAGELFF.